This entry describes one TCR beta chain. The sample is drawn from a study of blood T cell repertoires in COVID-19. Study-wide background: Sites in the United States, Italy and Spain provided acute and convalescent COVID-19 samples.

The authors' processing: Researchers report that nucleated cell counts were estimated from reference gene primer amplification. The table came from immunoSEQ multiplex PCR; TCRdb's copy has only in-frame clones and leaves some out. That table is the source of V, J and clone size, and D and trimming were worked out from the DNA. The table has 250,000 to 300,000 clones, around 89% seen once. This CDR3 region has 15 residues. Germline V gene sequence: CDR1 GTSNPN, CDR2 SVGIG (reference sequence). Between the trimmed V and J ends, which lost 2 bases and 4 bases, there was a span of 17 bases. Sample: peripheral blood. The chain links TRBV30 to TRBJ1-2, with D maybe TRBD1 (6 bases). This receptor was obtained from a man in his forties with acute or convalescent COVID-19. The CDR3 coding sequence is TGTGCCTGGAGTCCCCTGGGCAGGGGCCCCTATGGCTACACCTTC. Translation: CAWSPLGRGPYGYTF.